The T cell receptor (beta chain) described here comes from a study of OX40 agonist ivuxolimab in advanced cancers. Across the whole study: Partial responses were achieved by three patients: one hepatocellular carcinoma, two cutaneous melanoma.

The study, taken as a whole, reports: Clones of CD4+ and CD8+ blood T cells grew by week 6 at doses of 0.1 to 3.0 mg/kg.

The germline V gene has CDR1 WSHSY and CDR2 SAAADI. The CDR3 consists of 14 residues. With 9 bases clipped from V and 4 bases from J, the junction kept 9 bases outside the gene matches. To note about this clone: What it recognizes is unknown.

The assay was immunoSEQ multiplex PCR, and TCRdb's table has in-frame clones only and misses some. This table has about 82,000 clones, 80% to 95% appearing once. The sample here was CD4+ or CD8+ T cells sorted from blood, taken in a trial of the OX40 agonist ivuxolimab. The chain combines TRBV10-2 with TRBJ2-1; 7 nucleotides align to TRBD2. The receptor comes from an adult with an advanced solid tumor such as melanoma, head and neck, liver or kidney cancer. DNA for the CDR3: TGCGCCAGGGGGGAGGGACGATCGTACAATGAGCAGTTCTTC. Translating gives CARGEGRSYNEQFF.